This TCR beta chain emerged from a study of graft-versus-host responses after intestinal transplantation. Generated by immunoSEQ multiplex PCR, the TCRdb table keeps only in-frame clones and is missing some. The sample contains about 29,000 clones, around 90% of which appear only once. The germline V gene has CDR1 LNHNV and CDR2 YYDKDF (reference sequence). This CDR3 comprises 13 residues. Trimming left V 5 bases short and J 7 bases short, with 14 bases between. The chain couples TRBV15 to TRBJ1-1; no clear D. This sequence was found in a human patient who received an intestinal transplant, so some T cells may come from the graft donor. The specimen was PBMCs, collected around 480 days after intestinal transplantation. The chain's CDR3 is CATSPDGVFEAFF. For the CDR3, the DNA is TGTGCCACCAGCCCGGATGGGGTCTTTGAAGCTTTCTTT.